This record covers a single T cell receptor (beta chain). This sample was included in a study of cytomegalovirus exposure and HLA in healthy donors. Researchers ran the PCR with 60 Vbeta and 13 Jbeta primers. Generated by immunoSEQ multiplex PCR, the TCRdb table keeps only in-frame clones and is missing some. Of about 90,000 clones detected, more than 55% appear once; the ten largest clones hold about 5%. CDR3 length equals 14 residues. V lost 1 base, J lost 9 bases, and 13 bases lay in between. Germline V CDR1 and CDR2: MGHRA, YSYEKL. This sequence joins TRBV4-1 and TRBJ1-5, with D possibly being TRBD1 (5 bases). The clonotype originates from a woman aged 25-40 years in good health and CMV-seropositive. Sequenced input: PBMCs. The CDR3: CASSQGAGGRPQHF. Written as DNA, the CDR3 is TGCGCCAGCAGCCAAGGGGCCGGGGGACGGCCCCAGCATTTT.